Included here is one TCR beta chain sequence, with context. No cognate antigen has been identified for it. No per-base quality is available; no much larger clone lies one base away. This sample was included in a study of cytomegalovirus exposure and HLA in healthy donors (dated by TCRdb to about 2017). Looking at the study overall: An earlier analysis of roughly 630 of the donors reported 250 to 350 Gb of sequence data and approximately 110 million unique TCR beta sequences from about 180 million T cells. About 310 gigabases of sequencing data and around 87 million unique TCR sequences were included in an early release covering 550 to 800 HLA-typed donors. Of the approximately 400 genotyped donors, 75% to 85% were placed in the genetic ancestry cluster associated with self-reported Caucasian donors. The study aimed to test whether signatures of past pathogen exposure could be identified by cataloging public T cell receptors. The study profiled the T cell repertoires of hundreds of subjects by immunosequencing and related them to cytomegalovirus serostatus. In addition to the first cohort of 666 subjects, a separate validation cohort of some 120 different subjects was used. To predict cytomegalovirus infection status, the study combined high-throughput TCR immunosequencing, statistical association of individual TCRs with disease status, and machine learning. In a later analysis, previously published TCR beta repertoires from 666 donors were re-analyzed and high-resolution HLA genotyping was added so that TCR occurrence patterns could be studied. Rather than drawing on any new phenotypic data, the later analysis identified candidate immune exposures from TCR beta sequences and the way those sequences occurred across donors. An earlier analysis of nearly 600 of the donors applied high-throughput TCR beta sequencing to assess whether each TCR beta V gene segment acted as functional or pseudogenic. Donor age, sex, ethnicity and CMV serostatus were compiled alongside the repertoire data. In a later genetic analysis, genome-wide SNP genotypes for about 55% of the roughly 700 donors were used, and that subset was treated as a discovery cohort. Every repertoire in the discovery cohort had been generated on one and the same sequencing platform. HLA typing included class I and class II loci at four-digit resolution. The number of typed donors differed by locus: about 629-630 for A, B, C, DRB1 and DQB1; approximately 520 for DQA1; some 590 for DPA1; and roughly 450 for DPB1. Because of strong linkage in the cohort, 4 to 6 DR-DQ haplotypes were treated as single units for association and clustering. Across about 370 genotyped donors of the cohort, an average of roughly 230,000 unique TCR beta nucleotide sequences per donor were sequenced, and roughly 18% of those sequences were non-productive. General conclusions and limits of the study: A few of the identified cytomegalovirus-associated TCR beta chains were confirmed in vitro to be specific for cytomegalovirus antigens. A later analysis reported that several top co-occurrence clusters appeared linked to parvovirus B19, influenza, CMV and Epstein-Barr virus. Because some donors lacked HLA typing at each locus, the association tests relied only on the typed subset. V-gene and J-gene trimming of TCR beta chains was associated with a missense DCLRE1C variant in a later genetic analysis, and the association was replicated in an independent cohort. The classifier was reported to diagnose cytomegalovirus status with high specificity and sensitivity in both the original and validation cohorts. The presence/absence analyses assumed that sequencing depth was roughly uniform across donors, and that assumption may not be true. Most CMV-associated TCR beta chains appeared to be HLA-restricted in a later analysis, and the HLA associations seemed to be driven largely by CMV exposure. In an earlier analysis of approximately 600 of the donors, most TCR beta V segments were observed in productive rearrangements about 87% or about 30% of the time, broadly matching IMGT annotations. At a false discovery rate of 0.05, a later analysis linked under 20,000 TCR beta sequences to specific HLA alleles. Compared with equally common non-associated chains, HLA-associated TCR beta chains in a later analysis were more clonally expanded and had lower generation probabilities. Some IMGT-functional V segments, including TRBV6-2 and TRBV6-3, could not be told apart with the 87-base-pair reads, so those segments were excluded. A later genetic analysis reported fewer N-insertions in productive TCRs among donors in an Asian-associated ancestry cluster than the roughly 700-donor mean. Correlated functional status among segregating V segments might reflect linkage disequilibrium, but an unknown experimental factor could not be ruled out. This cohort had only TCR beta chains sequenced, and the lack of alpha or paired-chain data limited which features could be detected. A later analysis found that TCR association rates varied across HLA loci, with DRB1 alleles showing the most associated TCRs and HLA-C alleles the fewest. A further reported finding was that TCR beta sequences accurately predicted the HLA-A and HLA-B alleles for most subjects in the first cohort. CMV serostatus was the only immune exposure information available for the cohort. Because counts were too low, about 18 rarely observed V segments, including chromosome 9 orphons, were excluded from the earlier analysis of several hundred of the donors. Across donors, most TCR sequences were observed very rarely, whereas some public TCRs were present in many individuals. A total of fewer than 200 TCR beta chains were listed by the study as associated with cytomegalovirus. A cluster of highly shared sequence variants was judged likely to represent a technical artifact of the sequencing pipeline. It was suggested by the authors that the approach could potentially be generalized to other disease states and immunological phenotypes. When HLA alleles, especially DR and DQ, strongly co-occurred, attributing TCR associations to individual alleles was difficult.

The library was made by the immunoSEQ multiplex PCR assay. For the multiplex PCR, a mixture combining 60 forward primers for TCR Vbeta segments and 13 reverse primers for TCR Jbeta segments was used. Amplification of the CDR3 region of rearranged TCR beta genes was performed with a multiplex PCR assay on genomic DNA. Amplified TCR beta libraries were sequenced as 87-base-pair reads on the Illumina HiSeq System. The source study handled its data this way. In a later analysis, roughly 80 million unique TCR beta chains were counted across the approximately 640 repertoires, and some 10 million of these chains were shared by at least two donors. A nearest-neighbor algorithm error-corrected the raw reads and collapsed the reads into unique sequences, merging closely related sequences to remove PCR and sequencing errors. To assign V, D and J gene segments, CDR3 sequences were aligned to IMGT reference sequences. Each retained sequence needed at least a six-nucleotide match to both a V gene segment and a J gene segment. A rearrangement was called productive if the CDR3 had no stop codons and remained in frame with V and J, and every other rearrangement was called non-productive. Following IMGT convention, CDR3 was defined as the stretch from the second conserved V-encoded cysteine to the conserved J-encoded phenylalanine. The earlier analysis of roughly 590 of the donors excluded sequences that lacked an unambiguous match to a single V gene segment. An earlier analysis of several hundred of the donors called V segments functional above 56.7% productive rearrangements and segregating when the between-donor standard deviation exceeded 5%. A statistical classification framework was built to diagnose cytomegalovirus status from the catalog of TCR beta chain sequences. A later analysis assigned V and J genes by comparing TCR nucleotide sequences with IMGT/GENE-DB human TR gene sequences. The TCRdist pipeline was used in a later analysis to assign CDR3 sequences and most-parsimonious VDJ recombination scenarios. In a later analysis, each TCR beta chain was defined by its CDR3 amino acid sequence together with its V-gene family, and reads lacking a unique V-gene family were excluded. As a way to deal with suspected cross-contamination and a sequencing artifact, a later analysis dropped roughly 600 nucleotide sequences that were highly shared and had low generation probability. In a later analysis, a clonal expansion index was calculated for each public chain from normalized within-repertoire ranks of inferred template counts. In a later analysis, generation probabilities were computed using a VDJ recombination model fitted to out-of-frame rearrangements, and the results were checked against IGoR. Hypergeometric tests were used in a later analysis to score TCR-TCR, TCR-HLA and TCR-CMV co-occurrence, with a repertoire-size bias correction applied to the TCR pairs. In a later analysis, false discovery rates were estimated by permuting HLA or CMV assignments 20 times. In a later analysis, co-occurring TCRs were grouped using DBSCAN, and TCRdist sequence similarity was added for clustering within HLA-allele-positive subsets. Repertoires with fewer than 30,000 or more than 120,000 public chains, plus five repertoires with anomalous nucleotide sharing, were excluded from co-occurrence clustering. The source is immuneACCESS, and TCRdb retained only in-frame sequences with V and J called. Part of the clones is not carried over; for the studies checked, unresolved V genes explain less than half of this, and the remainder is unexplained. For V, J and clone size, that table is used; D and trimming come from the DNA. This sample holds 85,000 to 130,000 clones; 80% to 90% were observed only once. Together, the top ten hold 1.2% of the sample.

Inclusive of the bounding cysteine and phenylalanine, the CDR3 is 14 residues long. This entry keeps only the CDR3 DNA: 42 bases, framed from base 1. CDR1 is given as SNHLY and CDR2 as FYNNEI, both from the germline V gene. V and J lose 4 bases and 0 bases, and a span of 7 bases separates them. In total, around 600 healthy bone marrow donors made up the cohort. At the time of sampling, all cohort members were nominally healthy, though unrecorded immune exposures were likely present. The donor tested CMV seronegative and was one of the 352 seronegative cohort members. A peripheral blood sample was provided by each donor, and peripheral blood mononuclear cells were used for TCR beta sequencing. The Qiagen DNeasy Blood Extraction Kit was used to extract genomic DNA from the blood cell samples.

The receptor was derived from a woman aged 18-35 years in good health and CMV-seronegative. Sequencing was performed on PBMCs. This sequence uses TRBV2 and TRBJ1-3; confidence is insufficient to name the D gene. CDR3 sequence: CASSGGDSGNTIYF. In nucleotides, the sequence is TGTGCCAGCAGTGGGGGAGACTCTGGAAACACCATATATTTT.